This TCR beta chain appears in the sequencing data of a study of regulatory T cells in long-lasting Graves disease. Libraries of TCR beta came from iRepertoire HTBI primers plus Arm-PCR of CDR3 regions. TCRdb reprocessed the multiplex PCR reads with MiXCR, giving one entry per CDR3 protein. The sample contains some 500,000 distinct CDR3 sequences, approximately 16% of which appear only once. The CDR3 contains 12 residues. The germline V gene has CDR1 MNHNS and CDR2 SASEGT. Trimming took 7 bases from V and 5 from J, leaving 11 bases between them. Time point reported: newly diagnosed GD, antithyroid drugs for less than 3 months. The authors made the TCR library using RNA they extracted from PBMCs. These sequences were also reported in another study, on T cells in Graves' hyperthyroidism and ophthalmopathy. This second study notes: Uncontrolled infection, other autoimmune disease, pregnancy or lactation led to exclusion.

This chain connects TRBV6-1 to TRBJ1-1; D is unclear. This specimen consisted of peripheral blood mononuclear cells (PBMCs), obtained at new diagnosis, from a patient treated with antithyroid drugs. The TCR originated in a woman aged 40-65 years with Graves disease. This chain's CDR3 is CASMVGSTEAFF. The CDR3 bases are TGTGCCAGCATGGTCGGGAGTACTGAAGCTTTCTTT.